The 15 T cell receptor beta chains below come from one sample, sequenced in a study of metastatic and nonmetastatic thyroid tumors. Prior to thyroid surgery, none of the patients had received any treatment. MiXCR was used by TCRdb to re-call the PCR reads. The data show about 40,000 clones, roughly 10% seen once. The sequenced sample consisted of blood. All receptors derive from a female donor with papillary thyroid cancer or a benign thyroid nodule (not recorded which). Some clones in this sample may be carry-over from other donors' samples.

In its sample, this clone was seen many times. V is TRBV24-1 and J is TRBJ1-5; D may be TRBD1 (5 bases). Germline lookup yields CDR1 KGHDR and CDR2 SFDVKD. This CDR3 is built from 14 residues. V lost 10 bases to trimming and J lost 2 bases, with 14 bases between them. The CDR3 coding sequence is TGTGCCACTTCGGGGGAGGACGGCAATCAGCCCCAGCATTTT. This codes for CATSGEDGNQPQHF.

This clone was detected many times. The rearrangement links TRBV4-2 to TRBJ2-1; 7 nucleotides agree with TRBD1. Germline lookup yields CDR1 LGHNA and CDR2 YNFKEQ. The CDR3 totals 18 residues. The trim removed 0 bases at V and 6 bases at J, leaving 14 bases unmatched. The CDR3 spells CASSQDMGSYGTVNEQFF. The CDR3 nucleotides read TGTGCCAGCAGCCAAGATATGGGGAGCTATGGGACAGTCAATGAGCAGTTCTTC.

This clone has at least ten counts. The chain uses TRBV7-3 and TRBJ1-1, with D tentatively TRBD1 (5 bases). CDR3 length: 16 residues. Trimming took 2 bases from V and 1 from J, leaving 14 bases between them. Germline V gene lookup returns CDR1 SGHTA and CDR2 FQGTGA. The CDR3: CASSLGVSTENTEAFF. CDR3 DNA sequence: TGTGCCAGCAGCTTAGGGGTGTCGACAGAGAACACTGAAGCTTTCTTT.

CDR3 amino acids: CSARVDTGEAFF. For the CDR3, the DNA is TGCAGTGCTAGAGTCGACACTGGCGAAGCTTTCTTT. This chain uses TRBV20-1 with TRBJ1-1; no clear D gene. Per the germline V gene, CDR1 is DFQATT and CDR2 is SNEGSKA (reference sequence). The CDR3 is 12 amino acids. The V end lost 1 base, the J end lost 8 bases, and 11 bases lay between the germline ends.

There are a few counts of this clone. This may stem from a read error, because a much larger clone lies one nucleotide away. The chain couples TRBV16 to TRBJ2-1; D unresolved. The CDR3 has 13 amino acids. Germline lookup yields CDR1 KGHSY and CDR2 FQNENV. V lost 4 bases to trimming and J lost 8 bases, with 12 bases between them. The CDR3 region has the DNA TGTGCCAGCAGCCGGTTTCCTGGCCATGAGCAGTTCTTC. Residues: CASSRFPGHEQFF.

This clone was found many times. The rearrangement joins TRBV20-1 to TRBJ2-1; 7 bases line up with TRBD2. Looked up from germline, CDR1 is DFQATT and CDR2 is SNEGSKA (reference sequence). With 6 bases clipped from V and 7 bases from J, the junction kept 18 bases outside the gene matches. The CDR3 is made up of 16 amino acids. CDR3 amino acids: CSAFSGLADLLNEQFF. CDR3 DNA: TGCAGTGCCTTTTCGGGGCTAGCGGACCTTCTTAATGAGCAGTTCTTC.

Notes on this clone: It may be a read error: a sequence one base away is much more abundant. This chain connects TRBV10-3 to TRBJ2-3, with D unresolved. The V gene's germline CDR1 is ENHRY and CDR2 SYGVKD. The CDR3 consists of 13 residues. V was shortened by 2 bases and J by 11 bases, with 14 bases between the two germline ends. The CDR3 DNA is TGTGCCATCAGTGAGGTCTACGATGTCGGGCAGTATTTT. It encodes CAISEVYDVGQYF.

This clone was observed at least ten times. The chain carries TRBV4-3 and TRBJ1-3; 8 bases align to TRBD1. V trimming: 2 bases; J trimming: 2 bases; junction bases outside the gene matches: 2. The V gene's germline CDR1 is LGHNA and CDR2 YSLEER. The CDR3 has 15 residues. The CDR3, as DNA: TGCGCCAGCAGCCAACGGACAGGGACTGGAAACACCATATATTTT. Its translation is CASSQRTGTGNTIYF.

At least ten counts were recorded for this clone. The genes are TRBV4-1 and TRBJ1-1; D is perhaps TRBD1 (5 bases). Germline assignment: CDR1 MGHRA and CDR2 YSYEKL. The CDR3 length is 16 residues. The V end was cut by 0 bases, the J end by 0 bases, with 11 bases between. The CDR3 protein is CASSQDPDSLNTEAFF. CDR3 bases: TGCGCCAGCAGCCAAGATCCCGACAGCTTGAACACTGAAGCTTTCTTT.

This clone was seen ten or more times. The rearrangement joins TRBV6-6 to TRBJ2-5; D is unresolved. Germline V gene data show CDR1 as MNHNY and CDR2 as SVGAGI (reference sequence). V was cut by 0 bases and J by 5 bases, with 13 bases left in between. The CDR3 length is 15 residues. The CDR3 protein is CASSYSVGPRETQYF. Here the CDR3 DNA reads TGTGCCAGCAGTTACTCGGTCGGGCCACGGGAGACCCAGTACTTC.

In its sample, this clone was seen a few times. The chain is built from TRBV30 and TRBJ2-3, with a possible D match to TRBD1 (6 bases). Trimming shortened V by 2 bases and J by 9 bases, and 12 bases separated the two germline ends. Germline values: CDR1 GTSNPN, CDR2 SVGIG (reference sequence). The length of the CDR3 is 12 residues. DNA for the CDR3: TGTGCCTGGAGTCCAGGACAGAGGACGCAGTATTTT. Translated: CAWSPGQRTQYF.

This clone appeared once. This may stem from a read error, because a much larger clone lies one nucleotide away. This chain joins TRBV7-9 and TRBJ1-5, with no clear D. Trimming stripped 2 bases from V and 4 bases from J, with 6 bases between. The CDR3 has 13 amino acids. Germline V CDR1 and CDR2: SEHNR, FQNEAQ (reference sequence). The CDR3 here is CASSLNVNQPQHF. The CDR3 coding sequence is TGTGCCAGCAGCTTAAATGTTAATCAGCCCCAGCATTTT.

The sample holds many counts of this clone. The CDR3 sequence: CASSVAGYYNEQFF. The CDR3 nucleotides read TGTGCCAGCAGCGTAGCGGGATACTACAATGAGCAGTTCTTC. V and J are TRBV9 and TRBJ2-1, with D possibly being TRBD2 (5 bases). Trimming cost V 0 bases and J 3 bases, with 7 bases left between them. Germline CDR1 SGDLS, CDR2 YYNGEE. The CDR3 is 14 residues long. The full variable domain, completed using reference TRBV9 and TRBJ2-1, is DSGVTQTPKHLITATGQRVTLRCSPRSGDLSVYWYQQSLDQGLQFLIQYYNGEERAKGNILERFSAQQFPDLHSELNLSSLELGDSALYFCASSVAGYYNEQFFGPGTRLTVL.

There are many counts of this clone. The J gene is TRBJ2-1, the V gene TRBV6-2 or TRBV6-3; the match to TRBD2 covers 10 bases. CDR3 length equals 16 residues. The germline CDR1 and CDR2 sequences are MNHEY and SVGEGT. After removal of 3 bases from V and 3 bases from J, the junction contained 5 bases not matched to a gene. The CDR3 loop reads CASSYYRLAGYNEQFF. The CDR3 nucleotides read TGTGCCAGCAGTTATTATAGACTAGCGGGCTACAATGAGCAGTTCTTC.

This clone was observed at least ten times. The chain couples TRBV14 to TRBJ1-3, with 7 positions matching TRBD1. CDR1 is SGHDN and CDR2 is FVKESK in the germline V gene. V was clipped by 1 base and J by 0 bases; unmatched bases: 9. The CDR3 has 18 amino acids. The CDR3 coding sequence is TGTGCCAGCAGCCAAGGTGGGACAGAAATTGGCTCTGGAAACACCATATATTTT. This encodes CASSQGGTEIGSGNTIYF. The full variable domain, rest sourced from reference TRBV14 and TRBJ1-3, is EAGVTQFPSHSVIEKGQTVTLRCDPISGHDNLYWYRRVMGKEIKFLLHFVKESKQDESGMPNNRFLAERTGGTYSTLKVQPAELEDSGVYFCASSQGGTEIGSGNTIYFGEGSWLTVV.